The sample holds a few counts of the clone carrying this T cell receptor (beta chain). This specimen belongs to a study of blood T cell repertoires in COVID-19. The method was immunoSEQ multiplex PCR; TCRdb's version includes in-frame clones alone and lacks a portion of them. The profile shows about 130,000 clones, roughly four fifths of them singletons. This receptor was taken from a man aged 45-65 years who had recovered from COVID-19. Specimen: PBMCs or T cells enriched from blood (not recorded which).

This CDR3 is CASSLSARGYEQYF. The CDR3 nucleotides read TGTGCCAGCAGTTTGTCAGCGAGAGGCTACGAGCAGTACTTC. This chain links TRBV28 with TRBJ2-7; D remains unclear. V gave up 3 bases and J gave up 3 bases, with 12 bases separating them. The CDR3 loop spans 14 amino acids. Germline V lookup: CDR1 MDHEN, CDR2 SYDVKM.